The entry that follows covers one T cell receptor beta chain sequence. Between the trimmed V and J ends, which lost 6 bases and 4 bases, there was a span of 8 bases. Germline V CDR1 and CDR2: KGHDR, SFDVKD. The CDR3 is 12 amino acids. The sample belongs to a study of blood T cell repertoires in COVID-19. Whole-study context: Acute-phase and convalescent COVID-19 samples originated in the United States, Italy and Spain. Sources were T cells, B-cell-depleted T cells, or PBMCs; the material itself was cDNA or gDNA.

Original processing methods: Cell counts per sample came from amplifying reference gene primers. Profiling relied on immunoSEQ multiplex PCR, and the TCRdb table lists in-frame clones only, not all of them. Clone size and V and J calls were adopted from that table, with D and trimming inferred from the DNA. The repertoire holds some 340,000 clones, 85% seen once, with 3% to 4.5% in the top ten. V gene TRBV24-1 combines with J gene TRBJ1-1; D is possibly TRBD1 (5 bases). Sequenced input: peripheral blood. The sequence came from a woman aged 18 to 35 with acute or convalescent COVID-19. CDR3 nucleotides: TGTGCCACCAGTCGGGGGGGCACTGAAGCTTTCTTT. Translation: CATSRGGTEAFF.